This TCR beta chain came from a study of T and B cells in COVID-19 patients. Study-wide results and limits: In COVID-19 patients, T cell receptor beta variable and joining gene use was reportedly strongly skewed. At recovery TRB diversity and richness exceeded healthy donors, after highly clonal active COVID-19 repertoires.

Between the trimmed V and J ends, which lost 2 bases and 6 bases, there was a span of 7 bases. CDR1 and CDR2 (germline): KGHSH, LQKENI. The CDR3 contains 13 residues. Each TRB amplification used about 220-500 ng of genomic DNA from blood. This clonotype has more than one count but fewer than ten. Its target is not known. TRB rearrangements were amplified by multiplex PCR with BIOMED2 TRB-A/B primers. One entry per CDR3 protein results from TCRdb running MiXCR on the multiplex PCR reads. In the table there are around 23,000 distinct CDR3 sequences, 25% to 35% of which are singletons. The sample taken for sequencing was blood. The chain employs TRBV18 and TRBJ1-4, with D perhaps matching TRBD1 (6 bases). This clonotype was sampled from a human donor who had recovered from COVID-19. CDR3 DNA sequence: TGTGCCAGCTCACCAGCAGGGGATGAAAAACTGTTTTTT. Amino acids: CASSPAGDEKLFF.